The next 21 T cell receptor beta chains were all read from a single sample in a study of Tregs in tolerant kidney transplant recipients. Clones were sequenced by immunoSEQ multiplex PCR, and TCRdb holds only the in-frame ones, with some missing. Of fewer than 150,000 clones in the sample, roughly 93% were seen once. The sequencing input was CD4+ T cells from blood. All receptors derive from a human donor in good health.

The DNA of the CDR3 is TGCAGTGCCGAGACTATAAATGAGCAGTTCTTC. It translates to CSAETINEQFF. The chain couples TRBV20-1 to TRBJ2-1, with D possibly TRBD2 on 5 matching bases. This CDR3 comprises 11 residues. The ends were cut back, 6 bases at V and 7 bases at J, with 10 bases in the middle. Per the germline V gene, CDR1 is DFQATT and CDR2 is SNEGSKA (reference sequence).

V is TRBV5-4 and J is TRBJ1-1; D is undetermined. The germline gives CDR1 SGHNT, CDR2 YYREEE (reference sequence). The CDR3 is 14 amino acids. With 5 bases removed from V and 0 bases from J, the gap between germline ends came to 11 bases. Here the CDR3 reads CASRLSGLNTEAFF. DNA of the CDR3: TGTGCCAGCAGGTTGTCAGGCTTGAACACTGAAGCTTTCTTT. The full variable domain, its missing parts supplied by reference TRBV5-4 and TRBJ1-1, is ETGVTQSPTHLIKTRGQQVTLRCSSQSGHNTVSWYQQALGQGPQFIFQYYREEENGRGNFPPRFSGLQFPNYSSELNVNALELDDSALYLCASRLSGLNTEAFFGQGTRLTVV.

This rearrangement joins TRBV11-3 to TRBJ2-2, with 11 nucleotides matching TRBD2. The J segment lost 4 bases and the V segment lost 1 base, leaving 8 bases of the junction unmatched. This CDR3 is 18 amino acids long. Looked up from germline, CDR1 is SGHNT and CDR2 is YENEEA. The CDR3 DNA reads TGTGCCAGCAGCTTAGCGTTTAGCGGGAGGGCCGGCACCGGGGAGCTGTTTTTT. It translates to CASSLAFSGRAGTGELFF. The whole variable domain, remainder taken from reference TRBV11-3 and TRBJ2-2, is EAGVVQSPRYKIIEKKQPVAFWCNPISGHNTLYWYLQNLGQGPELLIRYENEEAVDDSQLPKDRFSAERLKGVDSTLKIQPAELGDSAVYLCASSLAFSGRAGTGELFFGEGSRLTVL.

The CDR3 loop reads CASSLRGPLGETQYF. DNA for the CDR3: TGTGCCAGCAGCTTACGGGGGCCGCTCGGCGAGACCCAGTACTTC. The chain carries TRBV5-4 and TRBJ2-5; D may be TRBD1 or TRBD2 (6 bases each). V lost 2 bases to trimming and J lost 5 bases, with 16 bases between them. The CDR3 is 15 amino acids. Germline loops: CDR1 SGHNT, CDR2 YYREEE (reference sequence).

The chain combines TRBV27 with TRBJ2-2; D is perhaps TRBD1 (5 bases). Per the germline V gene, CDR1 is MNHEY and CDR2 is SMNVEV (reference sequence). V was trimmed by 1 base and J by 3 bases, leaving 12 bases between them. CDR3 length: 16 amino acids. The CDR3: CASSLFGQGHTGELFF. The DNA for the CDR3 is TGTGCCAGCAGTTTATTTGGCCAGGGCCACACCGGGGAGCTGTTTTTT.

The rearrangement joins TRBV5-5 to TRBJ2-2, with unresolved D. Germline V CDR1 and CDR2: SGHKS, YYEKEE (reference sequence). V was clipped by 1 base and J by 1 base, with 5 bases between them. This CDR3 has 14 amino acids. DNA for the CDR3: TGTGCCAGCAGCTTGCCAGGGAACACCGGGGAGCTGTTTTTT. Residues: CASSLPGNTGELFF.

The V and J genes are TRBV6-5 and TRBJ1-2, with D maybe TRBD1 (5 bases). The V gene lost 2 bases and the J gene lost 8 bases, with 9 bases spanning the gap. Germline loops: CDR1 MNHEY, CDR2 SVGAGI. This CDR3 is 12 amino acids long. The CDR3 DNA is TGTGCCAGCAGTTACGCAGGGTTCGGCTACACCTTC. Its translation: CASSYAGFGYTF.

The rearrangement uses TRBV9 and TRBJ2-2, with 10 bases identical to TRBD1. Germline V lookup: CDR1 SGDLS, CDR2 YYNGEE. J lost 5 bases, V lost 3 bases, and 10 bases had no gene match. The CDR3 length is 17 residues. CDR3 nucleotide sequence: TGTGCCAGCAGCGGACCTAGACAGGGGGCACTGACCGGGGAGCTGTTTTTT. It yields the protein CASSGPRQGALTGELFF.

V is TRBV30 and J is TRBJ1-5, with 7 positions matching TRBD1. Unmatched junction bases numbered 5, after V lost 4 bases and J lost 8 bases. Per germline, CDR1 GTSNPN and CDR2 SVGIG (reference sequence). The length of the CDR3 is 12 residues. The chain's CDR3 is CAWNRGIKPQHF. The CDR3 DNA reads as TGTGCCTGGAACAGGGGAATCAAGCCCCAGCATTTT. The full variable domain, completed using reference TRBV30 and TRBJ1-5, is SQTIHQWPATLVQPVGSPLSLECTVEGTSNPNLYWYRQAAGRGLQLLFYSVGIGQISSEVPQNLSASRPQDRQFILSSKKLLLSDSGFYLCAWNRGIKPQHFGDGTRLSIL.

This chain connects TRBV5-1 to TRBJ2-3; 12 bases match TRBD2. The CDR3 length is 18 residues. J was trimmed by 0 bases and V by 3 bases; bases with no gene match: 8. Germline values: CDR1 SGHRS, CDR2 YFSETQ. The CDR3 DNA follows: TGCGCCAGCAGCTCCGGGACTAGCGGGCAACTTAGCACAGATACGCAGTATTTT. The encoded protein is CASSSGTSGQLSTDTQYF. Supplemented by reference TRBV5-1 and TRBJ2-3, the full variable domain reads KAGVTQTPRYLIKTRGQQVTLSCSPISGHRSVSWYQQTPGQGLQFLFEYFSETQRNKGNFPGRFSGRQFSNSRSEMNVSTLELGDSALYLCASSSGTSGQLSTDTQYFGPGTRLTVL.

The rearrangement joins TRBV6-1 to TRBJ1-1; D is possibly TRBD1 (5 bases). V was clipped by 1 base and J by 11 bases, with 17 bases between them. CDR1 MNHNS and CDR2 SASEGT come from the germline V gene. The CDR3 extends over 14 amino acids. Here the CDR3 reads CASSEDDTSGRAFF. In nucleotides, the CDR3 is TGTGCCAGCAGTGAAGACGACACCTCAGGGCGGGCTTTCTTT.

The chain is built from TRBV5-1 and TRBJ2-2, with D possibly being TRBD1 or TRBD2 (7 bases each). Germline assignment: CDR1 SGHRS and CDR2 YFSETQ. CDR3 length: 15 amino acids. V lost 7 bases to trimming and J lost 2 bases, with 15 bases between them. The CDR3 here is CASGEGALNTGELFF. DNA for the CDR3: TGCGCCAGCGGGGAGGGGGCGTTAAACACCGGGGAGCTGTTTTTT.

The table lists this clone with a count of one. This chain links TRBV6-6 with TRBJ1-2, with 10 bases identical to TRBD1. CDR1 is MNHNY, CDR2 SVGAGI, per germline (reference sequence). CDR3 length: 15 residues. With V trimmed by 8 bases and J by 5 bases, 11 bases remained unmatched. CDR3 sequence: CASGGTPGQGYGYTF. DNA for the CDR3: TGTGCCAGCGGAGGGACCCCGGGACAGGGGTATGGCTACACCTTC.

This clone was observed a handful of times. V usage is TRBV5-6 and J usage is TRBJ1-2, with D unresolved. V lost 4 bases and J 4 bases, leaving 11 bases between the germline ends. This CDR3 has 13 amino acids. Germline V gene lookup returns CDR1 SGHDT and CDR2 YYEEEE. The DNA of the CDR3 is TGTGCCAGCAGCCAGGAAACAATCTATGGCTACACCTTC. Translating it yields CASSQETIYGYTF.

V is TRBV2 and J is TRBJ2-3; possibly TRBD1 for D (6 bases). CDR3 size: 15 residues. V was trimmed by 10 bases and J by 0 bases, leaving 17 bases between them. The germline V gene has CDR1 SNHLY and CDR2 FYNNEI. CDR3 sequence (DNA): TGTGCCACCCAATCCGGGACAACTAGCACAGATACGCAGTATTTT. Residues: CATQSGTTSTDTQYF.

The rearrangement links TRBV11-3 to TRBJ2-1, with D unclear. CDR1 is SGHNT and CDR2 is YENEEA in the germline V gene. Trimming stripped 4 bases from V and 7 bases from J, with 11 bases between. The length of the CDR3 is 13 residues. In nucleotides, the CDR3 is TGTGCCAGCAGCTCAGACCCCGCGAATGAGCAGTTCTTC. Its translation: CASSSDPANEQFF.

The V call is TRBV2, the J call TRBJ2-4, with D possibly being TRBD2 (5 bases). The germline CDR1 and CDR2 sequences are SNHLY and FYNNEI. This CDR3 has 14 amino acids. V was clipped by 4 bases and J by 7 bases, with 14 bases between them. CDR3 sequence (DNA): TGTGCCAGCAGTGGTGAGGGCAGTTGGAACATTCAGTACTTC. It yields the protein CASSGEGSWNIQYF. Looking up the rest from reference TRBV2 and TRBJ2-4 gives the full variable domain: EPEVTQTPSHQVTQMGQEVILRCVPISNHLYFYWYRQILGQKVEFLVSFYNNEISEKSEIFDDQFSVERPDGSNFTLKIRSTKLEDSAMYFCASSGEGSWNIQYFGAGTRLSVL.

The chain is built from TRBV7-2 and TRBJ1-3, with TRBD1 identical over 7 bases. Trimming at V came to 5 bases and at J to 4 bases, leaving 11 bases not matched to a gene. The CDR3 length is 16 residues. From germline, CDR1 is SGHTA and CDR2 FQGNSA. CDR3: CASSLGSTGQGNTIYF. CDR3 DNA: TGTGCCAGCAGCCTTGGGTCGACAGGGCAGGGAAACACCATATATTTT.

This rearrangement joins TRBV18 to TRBJ2-6; D ambiguous. V dropped 2 bases and J dropped 0 bases, with 5 bases sitting between them. Germline assignment: CDR1 KGHSH and CDR2 LQKENI. The CDR3 is 15 residues long. The chain's CDR3 is CASSPSDSGANVLTF. The CDR3 DNA sequence: TGTGCCAGCTCACCAAGCGACTCTGGGGCCAACGTCCTGACTTTC. The full variable domain, its missing parts supplied by reference TRBV18 and TRBJ2-6, is NAGVMQNPRHLVRRRGQEARLRCSPMKGHSHVYWYRQLPEEGLKFMVYLQKENIIDESGMPKERFSAEFPKEGPSILRIQQVVRGDSAAYFCASSPSDSGANVLTFGAGSRLTVL.

J is TRBJ2-1 and V is TRBV6-1, with D maybe TRBD1 (6 bases). V was pared by 7 bases and J by 7 bases, with 14 bases between. The CDR3 spans 13 residues. Germline V gene lookup returns CDR1 MNHNS and CDR2 SASEGT. The CDR3: CASTRRGTNEQFF. CDR3 nucleotide sequence: TGTGCCAGCACCCGAAGGGGGACGAATGAGCAGTTCTTC.

V gene TRBV18 combines with J gene TRBJ1-1; D is perhaps TRBD1 (5 bases). The germline V gene has CDR1 KGHSH and CDR2 LQKENI. This CDR3 region has 15 residues. V was clipped by 3 bases and J by 1 base, with 12 bases between them. The CDR3 here is CASSPQQASNTEAFF. In DNA form, the CDR3 reads TGTGCCAGCTCACCCCAACAGGCTTCGAACACTGAAGCTTTCTTT.